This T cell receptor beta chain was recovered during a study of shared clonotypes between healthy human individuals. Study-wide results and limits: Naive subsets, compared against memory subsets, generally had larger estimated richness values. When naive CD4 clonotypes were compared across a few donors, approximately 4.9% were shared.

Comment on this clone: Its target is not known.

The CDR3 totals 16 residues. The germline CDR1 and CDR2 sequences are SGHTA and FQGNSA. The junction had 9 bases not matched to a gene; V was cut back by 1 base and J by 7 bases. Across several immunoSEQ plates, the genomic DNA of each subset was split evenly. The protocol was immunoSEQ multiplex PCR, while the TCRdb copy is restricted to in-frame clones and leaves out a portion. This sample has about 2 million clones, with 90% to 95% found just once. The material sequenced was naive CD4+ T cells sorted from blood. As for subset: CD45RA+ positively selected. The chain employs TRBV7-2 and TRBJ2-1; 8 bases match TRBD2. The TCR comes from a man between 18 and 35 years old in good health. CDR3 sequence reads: CASSLERREVINEQFF. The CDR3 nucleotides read TGTGCCAGCAGCTTAGAGCGGCGGGAGGTGATTAATGAGCAGTTCTTC. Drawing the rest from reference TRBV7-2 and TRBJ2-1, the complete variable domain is GAGVSQSPSNKVTEKGKDVELRCDPISGHTALYWYRQSLGQGLEFLIYFQGNSAPDKSGLPSDRFSAERTGGSVSTLTIQRTQQEDSAVYLCASSLERREVINEQFFGPGTRLTVL.